This TCR beta chain was identified during a study of molecular identifiers for immune sequencing clone quantification. Across the study: Naive CD8 RNA (around 20,000 or 99,000 cells) was divided into five aliquots, with four sequenced. General study points: With a barcode shared among identical TCR molecules, highly expanded clone sizes could be underestimated.

In germline, CDR1 is LNHDA, CDR2 SQIVND (reference sequence). V was trimmed by 10 bases and J by 5 bases, leaving 17 bases between them. The CDR3 has 14 residues. TCRdb processed the PCR reads anew with MiXCR; each CDR3 protein has one entry. The sample has some 590,000 distinct CDR3 sequences; 25% are singletons. In regard to this clonotype: Its antigen is still unknown.

Naive CD8 sequencing libraries were generated from around 20,000 to 1,000,000 sorted cells, with 10%, 30% or 50% RNA as input. CD8+CD4-CCR7+CD45RA+ sorting gave the naive CD8 T cells. The receptor comes from a human donor in good health. Some libraries in this study had Jurkat cell RNA spiked in. The chain recombines TRBV19 with TRBJ2-2, with a possible D match to TRBD1 (6 bases). The sample taken for sequencing was naive CD8+ T cells from blood, with Jurkat cell RNA spiked in. Subset described: FACS-sorted CD8+CD4-CCR7+CD45RA+ naive T cells. CDR3 nucleotide sequence: TGTGCCACCGGGGCAGGGGTCAAGACCGGGGAGCTGTTTTTT. Residues: CATGAGVKTGELFF.